This is a list of T cell receptor beta chains from one sample in a study of T-cell memory formation after mild COVID-19. TCRdb processed the 5' RACE reads anew with MiXCR; each CDR3 protein has one entry. Here the sample spans roughly 450,000 distinct CDR3 sequences, 15% to 20% being singletons. The sample consisted of PBMCs or a T cell subset sorted from them (not recorded which). The receptors stem from an adult woman who had mild COVID-19 (a few samples of this study predate the infection). Cell type and time point are not known. The CDR3 runs from the conserved cysteine through the conserved F or W. D genes are given only for firm matches. Expanded clones get a size class; other rows say once, few or many, or leave the size out.

>TRBJ1-2|TRBV6-5|NA|NA
TGTGCCAGCAGCCCTTTGGGAGGCTTTTCTTTTTATGGCTACACCTTC
CASSPLGGFSFYGYTF
>TRBJ1-2|TRBV4-2|NA|TRBD1
TGTGCCAGCAGCCCCGGGAGACAGGGGATGGCAGCTAACTATGGCTACACCTTC
CASSPGRQGMAANYGYTF
>TRBJ1-2|TRBV20-1|NA|NA
TGCAGTGCTCCTTACCAGACGGTGAACTATGGCTACACCTTC
CSAPYQTVNYGYTF
>TRBJ1-1|TRBV14|few|NA
TGTGCCAGCAGCCAATTTTTTTCGGCAACGTGGAACACTGAAGCTTTCTTT
CASSQFFSATWNTEAFF
>TRBJ2-2|TRBV5-1|many|NA
TGTGCCAGCAGCCGTAACACCGGGGAGCTGTTTTTT
CASSRNTGELFF
>TRBJ1-2|TRBV7-9|few|NA
TGTGCCAGCAGCTTTGGGGGATTCGGCTACACCTTC
CASSFGGFGYTF
>TRBJ1-1|TRBV5-1|few|NA
TGCGCCAGCAGTCTCATAGGGGAGGGTCACACTGAAGCTTTCTTT
CASSLIGEGHTEAFF
>TRBJ1-1|TRBV7-9|NA|TRBD1
TGTGCCAGCAGCCGAGGGACAGGGAGGACAACCACTGAAGCTTTCTTT
CASSRGTGRTTTEAFF
>TRBJ2-1|TRBV19|few|TRBD2
TGTGCCAGTAGTCCCCCCATAGCGGGGAAGGGTCTGGGCAATGAGCAGTTCTTC
CASSPPIAGKGLGNEQFF
>TRBJ1-5|TRBV12-3/TRBV12-4|NA|NA
TGTGCCAGCAGTTTAACAGCGTCGATCCCAGGGCCCCAGCATTTT
CASSLTASIPGPQHF
>TRBJ2-1|TRBV4-1|NA|NA
TGCGCCAGCAGCCAGGAAGACAGTGGTGAGCAGTTCTTC
CASSQEDSGEQFF
>TRBJ1-1|TRBV11-3|NA|TRBD1
TGTGCCAGCAGCGTTACAGGGGGCAAGGAAGCTTTCTTT
CASSVTGGKEAFF
>TRBJ2-1|TRBV5-1|NA|NA
TGCGCCAGTCGACTCCGGGCTGACAATGAGCAGTTCTTC
CASRLRADNEQFF
>TRBJ2-7|TRBV12-3/TRBV12-4|NA|TRBD2
TGTGCCAGCAGTTTACTAGCGGGGAAGAGCTCCTACGAGCAGTACTTC
CASSLLAGKSSYEQYF
>TRBJ1-5|TRBV3-1|NA|NA
TGTGCCAGCAGCCAAGTGGGGGGGGGCTCAAGGAATCAGCCCCAGCATTTT
CASSQVGGGSRNQPQHF
>TRBJ2-2|TRBV2|NA|TRBD2
TGTGCCAGCAGTGCTAGCGGGAGTGTGAACACCGGGGAGCTGTTTTTT
CASSASGSVNTGELFF
>TRBJ2-2|TRBV14|NA|TRBD2
TGTGCCAGCAGCCAATGGCCCCTAGCGGGGGGGCCGGGCACCGGGGAGCTGTTTTTT
CASSQWPLAGGPGTGELFF
>TRBJ2-3|TRBV5-4|few|TRBD2
TGTGCCAGCAGCTTATGGACTAGCGGGAGGGCCCGCACAGATACGCAGTATTTT
CASSLWTSGRARTDTQYF
>TRBJ2-3|TRBV27|NA|NA
TGTGCCAGCAGTACCAGGGCTAGCCGAAGCACAGATACGCAGTATTTT
CASSTRASRSTDTQYF
>TRBJ2-3|TRBV12-3/TRBV12-4|NA|TRBD2
TGTGCCAGCAGCAATTTGGGAGGGTTCACAGATACGCAGTATTTT
CASSNLGGFTDTQYF
>TRBJ2-2|TRBV20-1|few|NA
TGCAGTGCTAGAGGAGGGGCCGGGGAGCTGTTTTTT
CSARGGAGELFF
>TRBJ2-1|TRBV7-9|few|TRBD2
TGTGCCAGCAGCTTCATAGCGGGAGCGGGGTATGGGGGCAATGAGCAGTTCTTC
CASSFIAGAGYGGNEQFF
>TRBJ1-6|TRBV2|NA|NA
TGTGCCAGCAGTGACCGCCCCAACGGGAATTCACCCCTCCACTTT
CASSDRPNGNSPLHF
>TRBJ1-1|TRBV4-2|few|NA
TGTGCCAGCAGCCGCCGGGACCTGAACACTGAAGCTTTCTTT
CASSRRDLNTEAFF
>TRBJ2-1|TRBV5-5|many|TRBD1
TGTGCCAGCAGCGTCCAGGGGGCCTCCTACAATGAGCAGTTCTTC
CASSVQGASYNEQFF
>TRBJ1-1|TRBV12-3/TRBV12-4|NA|TRBD1
TGTGCCAGCAGTCCAAGGGACAGTCTGCCTTTCTTT
CASSPRDSLPFF
>TRBJ2-3|TRBV5-5|NA|NA
TGTGCCAGCAGCGGGCTTAGGGGGATCGGCACAGATACGCAGTATTTT
CASSGLRGIGTDTQYF
>TRBJ2-3|TRBV30|few|NA
TGTGCCTCAAAACAGGGAAGCACAGATACGCAGTATTTT
CASKQGSTDTQYF
>TRBJ2-7|TRBV20-1|NA|NA
TGCAGTGCTAGGCGGATTTTGGGATTGGAGCAGTACTTC
CSARRILGLEQYF
>TRBJ2-1|TRBV29-1|NA|NA
TGCAGCGTTGAAGCTTCACCGGGACCCGGGCGAACAGACGGTGAGCAGTTCTTC
CSVEASPGPGRTDGEQFF
>TRBJ2-1|TRBV2|NA|NA
TGTGCCAGCAGTGAATTGGAAAATGAGCAGTTCTTC
CASSELENEQFF
>TRBJ1-2|TRBV6-5|few|TRBD1
TGTGCCAGCAGTTCGGGGGACAGGGCGCCCTATGGCTACACCTTC
CASSSGDRAPYGYTF
>TRBJ2-3|TRBV9|once|TRBD1
TGTGCCAGCAGCCCGAGACAGGGGATTGGGACAGATACGCAGTATTTT
CASSPRQGIGTDTQYF
>TRBJ2-3|TRBV20-1|NA|TRBD2
TGCAGTGTCCCCAGCGGGACCCCTGGGACAGATACGCAGTATTTT
CSVPSGTPGTDTQYF
>TRBJ1-1|TRBV12-3/TRBV12-4|NA|NA
TGTGCCAGCAGTTTAGGGGGGAATCCTGAAGCTTTCTTT
CASSLGGNPEAFF
>TRBJ1-1|TRBV10-3|NA|NA
TGTGCCATCTTATCGGATCAGACGAACACTGAAGCTTTCTTT
CAILSDQTNTEAFF
>TRBJ2-7|TRBV20-1|NA|NA
TGCAGTGCTGTGAGGGGAGTGGTTTACGAGCAGTACTTC
CSAVRGVVYEQYF